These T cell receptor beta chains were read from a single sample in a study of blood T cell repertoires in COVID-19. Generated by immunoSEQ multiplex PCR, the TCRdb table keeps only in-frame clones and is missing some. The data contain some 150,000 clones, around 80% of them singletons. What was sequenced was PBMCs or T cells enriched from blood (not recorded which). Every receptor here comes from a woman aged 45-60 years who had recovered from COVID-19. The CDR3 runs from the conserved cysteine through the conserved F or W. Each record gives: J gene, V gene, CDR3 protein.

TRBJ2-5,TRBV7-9,CASSLLTVQEETQYF
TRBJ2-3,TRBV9,CASRGGDTQYF
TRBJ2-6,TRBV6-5,CASTPERSGANVLTF
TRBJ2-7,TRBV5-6,CASSWGQERSYEQYF
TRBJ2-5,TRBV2,CATGEGETQYF
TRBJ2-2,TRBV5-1,CASSFPSRAGELFF
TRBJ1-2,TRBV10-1,CASSESCDRKDYGYTF
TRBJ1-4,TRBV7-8,CASSLTGGRTNEKLFF
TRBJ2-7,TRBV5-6,CASSLHLSYEQYF
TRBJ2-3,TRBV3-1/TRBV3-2,CASSQDLQGTDTQYF
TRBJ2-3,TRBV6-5,CASSSRTGGRTDTQYF
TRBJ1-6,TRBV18,CASSSTGDSPLHF
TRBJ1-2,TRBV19,CASKLGRTTVSDGYTF
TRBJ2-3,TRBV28,CATIGLAGGHDTQYF
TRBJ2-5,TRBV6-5,CASTRVIQETQYF
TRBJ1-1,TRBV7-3,CASSLTGQGITEAFF